The 22 T cell receptor beta chains below come from one sample, sequenced in a study of T cells after yellow fever vaccination. From the 5' RACE reads, TCRdb called clonotypes with MiXCR, one entry per CDR3 protein. This sample yields 250,000 to 400,000 distinct CDR3 sequences, of which about 4.5% are seen a single time; approximately 19% belongs to the top ten. The material was PBMCs, obtained 15 days after the yellow fever booster vaccination. The receptor source for this set is a man between 18 and 29 years old who received the YFV17D yellow fever vaccine.

This clonotype has only a few counts. V gene TRBV4-3 combines with J gene TRBJ1-5; D remains unclear. From germline, CDR1 is LGHNA and CDR2 YSLEER. The V end lost 0 bases, the J end lost 3 bases, and 9 bases lay between the germline ends. The CDR3 covers 15 residues. CDR3: CASSQDSGNNQPQHF. The CDR3 coding sequence is TGCGCCAGCAGCCAAGATTCTGGGAACAATCAGCCCCAGCATTTT.

This clonotype showed up just a few times. The chain is built from TRBV5-1 and TRBJ1-1; the match to TRBD1 covers 8 bases. The CDR3 sequence is 15 residues long. Germline CDR1 and CDR2: SGHRS and YFSETQ. With V trimmed by 0 bases and J by 4 bases, 5 bases remained unmatched. The CDR3 DNA sequence: TGCGCCAGCAGCTTGGACGGGACAGGAGGCACTGAAGCTTTCTTT. Translated: CASSLDGTGGTEAFF.

This clonotype was seen a handful of times. The chain carries TRBV4-3 and TRBJ2-7; weak D call: TRBD1 (5 bases). From germline, CDR1 is LGHNA and CDR2 YSLEER. Trimming removed 6 bases at V and 3 bases at J, with 12 bases between. This CDR3 comprises 13 residues. CDR3 protein: CASSRDSCYEQYV. The CDR3 coding sequence is TGCGCCAGCAGTCGAGACAGTTGCTACGAGCAGTACGTC.

This clonotype was seen at least ten times. This sequence joins TRBV7-9 and TRBJ2-1; D is unresolved. This CDR3 has 12 amino acids. Trimming removed 5 bases from V and 5 bases from J, with 7 bases in between. CDR1 is SEHNR, CDR2 FQNEAQ, per germline (reference sequence). DNA for the CDR3: TGTGCCAGCAGCCTCCAGAACAATGAGCAGTTCTTC. This codes for CASSLQNNEQFF. The full variable domain, rest sourced from reference TRBV7-9 and TRBJ2-1, is DTGVSQNPRHKITKRGQNVTFRCDPISEHNRLYWYRQTLGQGPEFLTYFQNEAQLEKSRLLSDRFSAERPKGSFSTLEIQRTEQGDSAMYLCASSLQNNEQFFGPGTRLTVL.

This clonotype has a count of ten or more. The chain couples TRBV20-1 to TRBJ1-2; TRBD1 matches at 9 bases. V lost 5 bases, J lost 7 bases, and 8 bases stayed unmatched. CDR3 length equals 13 residues. The germline V gene has CDR1 DFQATT and CDR2 SNEGSKA (reference sequence). CDR3 in DNA: TGCAGTGCTGAATCCGGGACAGGGCTTGGCTACACCTTC. Translating it yields CSAESGTGLGYTF.

This clonotype was counted at least ten times. The chain couples TRBV5-6 to TRBJ2-5; D possibly corresponds to TRBD2 (5 bases). Trimming left V 3 bases short and J 5 bases short, with 11 bases between. The CDR3 sequence is 13 residues long. CDR1 and CDR2 from the germline V gene are SGHDT and YYEEEE. The DNA for the CDR3 is TGTGCCAGCAGCTCTCTAGCTGCCGAGACCCAGTACTTC. Protein product: CASSSLAAETQYF.

J is TRBJ1-2 and V is TRBV9; the D is unclear. Germline V gene data show CDR1 as SGDLS and CDR2 as YYNGEE. This CDR3 has 14 residues. Trimming took off 4 bases at V and 3 bases at J, with 13 bases between the two ends. This CDR3 reads CASSSDTFHYGYTF. Here the CDR3 DNA reads TGTGCCAGCAGCTCCGACACGTTCCACTATGGCTACACCTTC.

This clonotype has just a few counts. Written as DNA, the CDR3 is TGTGCCAGCAGCAGCCGCGGGCAGGGGAACACTGAAGCTTTCTTT. Amino acid sequence: CASSSRGQGNTEAFF. V is TRBV11-2 and J is TRBJ1-1, with D possibly being TRBD1 (5 bases). This CDR3 is 15 amino acids long. Germline CDR1 is SGHAT and CDR2 is FQNNGV. V lost 5 bases and J 1 base, leaving 14 bases between the germline ends. Using reference TRBV11-2 and TRBJ1-1 for the parts outside the CDR3, the full variable domain is EAGVAQSPRYKIIEKRQSVAFWCNPISGHATLYWYQQILGQGPKLLIQFQNNGVVDDSQLPKDRFSAERLKGVDSTLKIQPAKLEDSAVYLCASSSRGQGNTEAFFGQGTRLTVV.

This clonotype appeared a few times. The rearrangement uses TRBV19 and TRBJ2-7; no reliable D call. The V end was cut by 6 bases, the J end by 0 bases, with 12 bases between. The CDR3 covers 14 residues. Germline V CDR1 and CDR2: LNHDA, SQIVND (reference sequence). CDR3 in DNA: TGTGCCAGTAGGGAAACAGTCAACTCCTACGAGCAGTACGTC. The encoded protein is CASRETVNSYEQYV.

The V call is TRBV6-6, the J call TRBJ1-1; D might be TRBD1 (6 bases). The CDR3 is 15 residues long. Looked up from germline, CDR1 is MNHNY and CDR2 is SVGAGI (reference sequence). V gave up 5 bases and J gave up 1 base, with 14 bases separating them. DNA for the CDR3: TGTGCCAGCAGTCCCAGGGGACACGGGAACACTGAAGCTTTCTTT. This gives the protein CASSPRGHGNTEAFF.

The rearrangement joins TRBV5-1 to TRBJ1-2; D unclear. Trimming cost V 0 bases and J 4 bases, with 10 bases left between them. Germline V gives CDR1 SGHRS, CDR2 YFSETQ. CDR3 length equals 14 residues. CDR3 sequence (DNA): TGCGCCAGCAGCTTGGAAGGCAGCTCCTATGGCTACACCTTC. Translation: CASSLEGSSYGYTF.

This clonotype appeared many times. V is TRBV7-9 and J is TRBJ2-5, with a weak D call TRBD2 (6 bases). Germline CDR1 reads SEHNR; CDR2 reads FQNEAQ (reference sequence). CDR3 length equals 15 residues. V lost 0 bases to trimming and J lost 3 bases, with 11 bases between them. DNA of the CDR3: TGTGCCAGCAGCTTAGCCTCAGCGGGCGAAGAGACCCAGTACTTC. This codes for CASSLASAGEETQYF.

This chain connects TRBV12-3 or TRBV12-4 to TRBJ1-1; no firm D call. Trimming took 6 bases from V and 3 from J, leaving 17 bases between them. This CDR3 is built from 15 residues. The CDR3 spells CASRLMGNSDTEAFF. The CDR3 DNA reads as TGTGCCAGCAGATTGATGGGGAATTCGGACACTGAAGCTTTCTTT.

The chain has TRBV2 and TRBJ1-4; D perhaps matches TRBD1 (5 bases). Trimming cost V 6 bases and J 3 bases, with 8 bases left between them. CDR1 is SNHLY and CDR2 is FYNNEI in the germline V gene. The CDR3 runs to 13 residues. The CDR3: CASRGRPNEKLFF. In DNA, the CDR3 is TGTGCCAGCAGGGGGCGGCCTAATGAAAAACTGTTTTTT.

The V and J genes are TRBV11-2 and TRBJ2-2; D may correspond to TRBD1 or TRBD2 (5 bases each). The CDR3 has 17 residues. Germline CDR1 SGHAT, CDR2 FQNNGV. Trimming shortened V by 3 bases and J by 1 base, and 15 bases separated the two germline ends. CDR3 residues: CASSFRGVGRNTGELFF. CDR3 in DNA: TGTGCCAGCAGCTTCCGAGGGGTAGGGCGGAACACCGGGGAGCTGTTTTTT.

This clonotype came up many times. The chain couples TRBV20-1 to TRBJ1-1; TRBD1 matches 7 bases. Germline trimming cut 5 bases from V and 6 bases from J; bases unmatched to any gene: 12. The germline CDR1 and CDR2 sequences are DFQATT and SNEGSKA (reference sequence). CDR3 length: 14 amino acids. DNA of the CDR3: TGCAGTGCTGCAATAGGGGGCGGTGGGTCTGAAGCTTTCTTT. Translation: CSAAIGGGGSEAFF.

The sample holds a few counts of this clonotype. This chain links TRBV5-4 with TRBJ2-2; D is uncertain. Per germline, CDR1 SGHNT and CDR2 YYREEE (reference sequence). With 3 bases removed from V and 7 bases from J, the gap between germline ends came to 7 bases. The CDR3 is 12 amino acids. The CDR3 region is CASSSISGELFF. The CDR3 coding sequence is TGTGCCAGCAGCTCCATAAGCGGGGAGCTGTTTTTT.

This clonotype was counted a few times. This chain links TRBV18 with TRBJ1-5; D is unclear. The CDR3 runs 16 residues. Germline CDR1 KGHSH, CDR2 LQKENI. Deletions cut 6 bases from V and 6 bases from J, with 21 bases between. The CDR3 DNA is TGTGCCAGCTCGCCGTTGTCTTCGGCTGAGGGTCAGCCCCAGCATTTT. It encodes CASSPLSSAEGQPQHF.

This clonotype occurred many times. V is TRBV6-6 and J is TRBJ2-6; D not resolved. The CDR3 has 14 residues. Germline V gene data show CDR1 as MNHNY and CDR2 as SVGAGI (reference sequence). V was cut by 6 bases and J by 4 bases, with 10 bases left in between. This CDR3 reads CASSLIVGANVLTF. CDR3 bases: TGTGCCAGCAGCCTAATTGTGGGGGCCAACGTCCTGACTTTC.

This clonotype appeared a few times. V is TRBV6-1 and J is TRBJ2-5; the match to TRBD1 covers 7 bases. With 4 bases clipped from V and 3 bases from J, the junction kept 5 bases outside the gene matches. This CDR3 has 14 residues. CDR1 and CDR2 from the germline V gene are MNHNS and SASEGT. The CDR3 spells CASSGQGMKETQYF. DNA for the CDR3: TGTGCCAGCAGTGGACAGGGTATGAAAGAGACCCAGTACTTC.

This clonotype was seen many times. The DNA of the CDR3 is TGTGCCAGCAGCTTCCGTACTAGCACAGATACGCAGTATTTT. This encodes CASSFRTSTDTQYF. This chain links TRBV7-3 with TRBJ2-3; no definite D call. V lost 3 bases to trimming and J lost 0 bases, with 7 bases between them. Germline V gene lookup returns CDR1 SGHTA and CDR2 FQGTGA. The CDR3 extends over 14 amino acids.

This clonotype was detected ten times or more. The V gene is TRBV4-2, the J gene TRBJ1-2; D is perhaps TRBD1 (6 bases). The length of the CDR3 is 13 residues. Germline V lookup: CDR1 LGHNA, CDR2 YNFKEQ. Trimming took off 3 bases at V and 2 bases at J, with 7 bases between the two ends. The CDR3 DNA sequence: TGTGCCAGCAGCCACGGACAGAACTATGGCTACACCTTC. Its translation: CASSHGQNYGYTF.